The 7 T cell receptor beta chains in this list originate from one sample, sequenced in a study of blood T cell repertoires in COVID-19. The method was immunoSEQ multiplex PCR; TCRdb's version includes in-frame clones alone and lacks a portion of them. The data contain some 200,000 clones, roughly 85% of them singletons. The specimen was peripheral blood. All receptors come from a woman aged 70-85 years with COVID-19, enrolled during active disease.

V and J are TRBV5-1 and TRBJ2-1, with 8 bases identical to TRBD2. The V gene's germline CDR1 is SGHRS and CDR2 YFSETQ. Germline trimming cut 4 bases from V and 0 bases from J; bases unmatched to any gene: 3. This CDR3 is 15 amino acids long. The CDR3 nucleotides are TGCGCCAGCAGCCCTACTAGCGGCTCCTACAATGAGCAGTTCTTC. Protein: CASSPTSGSYNEQFF. The full variable domain, its missing parts supplied by reference TRBV5-1 and TRBJ2-1, is KAGVTQTPRYLIKTRGQQVTLSCSPISGHRSVSWYQQTPGQGLQFLFEYFSETQRNKGNFPGRFSGRQFSNSRSEMNVSTLELGDSALYLCASSPTSGSYNEQFFGPGTRLTVL.

CDR3 coding DNA: TGTGCCAGTAGTATCTCCCCGGGACAGGGGGCTATGGGGCTCTATGGCTACACCTTC. This gives the protein CASSISPGQGAMGLYGYTF. The chain is built from TRBV19 and TRBJ1-2; TRBD1 agrees at 12 bases. Germline lookup yields CDR1 LNHDA and CDR2 SQIVND (reference sequence). This CDR3 region has 19 residues. V was clipped by 3 bases and J by 4 bases; unmatched bases: 15.

The count of this clone is one. The chain has TRBV4-1 and TRBJ2-3, with D perhaps TRBD2 (7 bases). The germline V gene encodes CDR1 MGHRA and CDR2 YSYEKL. V shed 0 bases and J shed 5 bases, with 15 bases lying between them. This CDR3 spans 16 amino acids. The CDR3 loop reads CASSQEWGGARDTQYF. The DNA for the CDR3 is TGCGCCAGCAGCCAAGAGTGGGGGGGGGCCCGAGATACGCAGTATTTT.

The genes are TRBV5-1 and TRBJ2-1, with 11 bases aligning to TRBD2. The V and J ends lost 3 bases and 5 bases, in that order; junction bases with no gene match: 10. The length of the CDR3 is 17 residues. Germline values: CDR1 SGHRS, CDR2 YFSETQ. CDR3 loop: CASSSGTSGASDNEQFF. The DNA of the CDR3 is TGCGCCAGCAGCTCCGGGACTAGCGGAGCGTCGGACAATGAGCAGTTCTTC.

The chain combines TRBV11-2 with TRBJ2-5; D perhaps matches TRBD1 (6 bases). Trimming removed 1 base from V and 2 bases from J, with 11 bases in between. The germline CDR1 and CDR2 sequences are SGHAT and FQNNGV. This CDR3 has 15 residues. CDR3 residues: CASSLGGTSQETQYF. CDR3 DNA: TGTGCCAGCAGCTTAGGGGGGACATCGCAAGAGACCCAGTACTTC.

V and J are TRBV7-8 and TRBJ2-5; TRBD2 is a possible D gene (7 bases). The CDR3 has 14 amino acids. V dropped 6 bases and J dropped 4 bases, with 15 bases sitting between them. In germline, CDR1 is SGHVS, CDR2 FQNEAQ. CDR3 sequence: CASSPRGARETQYF. DNA of the CDR3: TGTGCCAGCAGTCCCCGGGGGGCCAGAGAGACCCAGTACTTC.

The genes are TRBV7-3 and TRBJ2-6; D is perhaps TRBD1 (6 bases). Germline V lookup: CDR1 SGHTA, CDR2 FQGTGA. V dropped 2 bases and J dropped 2 bases, with 7 bases sitting between them. The CDR3 sequence is 15 residues long. CDR3 residues: CASSLSGAGANVLTF. In DNA form, the CDR3 reads TGTGCCAGCAGCTTATCAGGGGCTGGGGCCAACGTCCTGACTTTC.